Described below is a single T cell receptor beta chain sequence and its context. This clonotype appeared many times. Its recognized antigen is unknown. One base away there is no much larger clone; base qualities are not given. Per the germline V gene (reference sequence), DFQATT is the CDR1 and SNEGSKA is the CDR2. From the cysteine through the phenylalanine, the CDR3 covers 13 amino acids. Solely the CDR3 DNA is kept, with 39 bases framed from the first base. The V end gives up 4 bases and the J end 6 bases, leaving 6 bases in the junction not matched to a gene. Library preparation used multiplex PCR. TCRdb records Illumina HiSeq 4000 as the sequencer. To build TCR beta libraries, CDR3 regions were amplified by Arm-PCR using iRepertoire HTBI primers. Gel purification was performed on PCR products prior to sequencing. Turning to the authors' computational methods: A total of roughly 67 TRBV and 14 TRBJ segments were identified across samples and were used for gene usage analysis of CDR3 amino acid clonotypes. COPE and FqMerger were used to merge filtered high-quality paired reads into contigs. BLAST was used to align contigs to IMGT TRBV, TRBD and TRBJ reference genes, and CDR3 was defined according to IMGT. Any clonotype with a frequency above 0.1% was classified as a highly expanded clone. Shannon entropy was used to measure repertoire diversity, and the Gini coefficient was used to measure V-J evenness. A clonotype was considered public if more than one individual shared it. Using fastp trimming at Q25 and MiXCR clonotype assembly, TCRdb reanalyzed the public sequencing data and kept in-frame beta chains. Rows are combined by CDR3 protein, so each entry shows the most common genes and DNA. TCRdb's processing, not the authors' own work, is the source of the V and J calls. This sample has roughly 420,000 distinct CDR3 sequences in its table, and around 16% of those were observed once. The ten most abundant clones make up approximately 22% of the sample.

This record belongs to a study of regulatory T cells in long-lasting Graves disease (dated by TCRdb to the early 2020s). In terms of the full investigation: In the newly diagnosed Graves' disease group, patients had been taking antithyroid drugs for less than 3 months. Persistent Graves' disease patients were compared with newly diagnosed Graves' disease patients by peripheral blood TCR sequencing and RNA sequencing. TCR sequencing covered 13 persistent and around 20 newly diagnosed Graves' disease patients, 33 samples in total. The study was conducted in China and was registered as a clinical trial. Study-level results and caveats: Peripheral blood alone was examined, since thyroid tissue, which constituted the primary lesion, could not be accessed. Sequencing and analysis were limited to the TCR beta chain. Lower TCR Shannon entropy and fewer highly expanded clones were observed in persistent Graves' disease patients than in newly diagnosed patients, which suggested clonal expansion. A larger number of public clonotypes was shared among persistent patients (2,741) than among newly diagnosed patients (roughly 980). TRBV28, TRBJ1-2 and TRBJ2-5 were preferentially used in persistent disease, while TRBV20-1 and TRBJ2-1 were favored in newly diagnosed disease. The authors acknowledged the small sample size as a limitation that may reduce accuracy.

The time point label of this sample denotes: newly diagnosed GD, antithyroid drugs for less than 3 months. RNA was extracted from PBMCs in TRIzol for both TCR sequencing and RNA sequencing. The diagnosis of Graves' disease was made according to American Thyroid Association guidelines. Patients for the study were recruited at an endocrinology department in Xi'an, China. Each patient gave roughly 8.4 milliliters of peripheral blood, collected in an EDTA anticoagulant tube. Ficoll Paque Plus density gradient separation was used to isolate PBMCs, and no further T cell sorting was performed. An Agilent 2100 Bioanalyzer and agarose gel were used to assess RNA quality, and a NanoDrop 2000 was used to measure RNA concentration.

The receptor was derived from a female donor with Graves disease. The sequence is built from TRBV20-1 and TRBJ2-1, with 7 bases aligning to TRBD2. Sequences were derived from peripheral blood mononuclear cells (PBMCs), sampled at new diagnosis, from a patient treated with antithyroid drugs. The CDR3 region has the sequence CSATPGTTNEQFF. In nucleotide form, the sequence is TGCAGTGCTACCCCCGGGACTACCAATGAGCAGTTCTTC.